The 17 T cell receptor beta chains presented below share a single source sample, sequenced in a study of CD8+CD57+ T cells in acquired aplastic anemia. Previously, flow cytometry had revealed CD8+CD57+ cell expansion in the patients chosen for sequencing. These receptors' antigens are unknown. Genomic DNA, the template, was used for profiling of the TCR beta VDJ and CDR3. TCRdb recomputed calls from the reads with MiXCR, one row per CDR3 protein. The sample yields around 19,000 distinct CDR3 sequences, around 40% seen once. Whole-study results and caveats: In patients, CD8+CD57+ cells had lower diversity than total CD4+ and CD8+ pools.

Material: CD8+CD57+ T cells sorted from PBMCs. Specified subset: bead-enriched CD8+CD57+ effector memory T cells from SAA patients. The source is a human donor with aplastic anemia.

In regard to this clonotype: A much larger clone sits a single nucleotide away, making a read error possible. CDR3 sequence (DNA): TGCAGTGCTAAGTGGGGGGACGCGAATGAAAAACTGGTTTTT. Its protein is CSAKWGDANEKLVF. The J gene is TRBJ1-4, the V gene TRBV20-1; D might be TRBD1 (5 bases). The CDR3 is 14 amino acids. In germline, CDR1 is DFQATT, CDR2 SNEGSKA (reference sequence).

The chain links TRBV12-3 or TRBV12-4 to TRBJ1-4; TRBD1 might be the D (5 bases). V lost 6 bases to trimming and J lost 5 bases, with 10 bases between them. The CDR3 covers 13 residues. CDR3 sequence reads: CASRGSGNEKLFF. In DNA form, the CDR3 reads TGTGCCAGCAGGGGGTCAGGGAATGAAAAACTGTTTTTT.

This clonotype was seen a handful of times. This CDR3 reads CASSEISGQKYEQYF. The CDR3 DNA is TGTGCCAGCAGTGAGATATCGGGACAGAAGTACGAGCAGTACTTC. The chain employs TRBV6-6 and TRBJ2-7; TRBD1 aligns across 7 bases. CDR1 is MNHNY, CDR2 SVGAGI, per germline (reference sequence). The CDR3 has 15 amino acids. The trim removed 5 bases at V and 4 bases at J, leaving 11 bases unmatched.

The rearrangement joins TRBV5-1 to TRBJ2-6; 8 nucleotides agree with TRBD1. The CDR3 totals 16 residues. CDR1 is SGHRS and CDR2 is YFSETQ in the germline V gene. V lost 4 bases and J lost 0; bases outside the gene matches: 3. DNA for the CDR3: TGCGCCAGCAGCCCGGGACAGGACTCTGGGGCCAACGTCCTGACTTTC. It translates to CASSPGQDSGANVLTF.

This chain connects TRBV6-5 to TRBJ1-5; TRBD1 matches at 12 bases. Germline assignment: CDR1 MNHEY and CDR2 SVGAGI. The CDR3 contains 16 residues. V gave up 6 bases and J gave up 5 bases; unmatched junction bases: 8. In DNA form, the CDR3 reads TGTGCCAGCAGACCCGGGACAGGGGGCTTCCATCAGCCCCAGCATTTT. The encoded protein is CASRPGTGGFHQPQHF.

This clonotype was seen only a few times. CDR3 nucleotides: TGCAGTGCCCCAGTTTCCGGGGGCGAATCAGATACGCAGTATTTT. Translation gives CSAPVSGGESDTQYF. V is TRBV20-1 and J is TRBJ2-3, with D possibly called TRBD1 or TRBD2 (6 bases each). V was pared by 6 bases and J by 4 bases, with 20 bases between. This CDR3 region has 15 residues. Germline V gene lookup returns CDR1 DFQATT and CDR2 SNEGSKA (reference sequence).

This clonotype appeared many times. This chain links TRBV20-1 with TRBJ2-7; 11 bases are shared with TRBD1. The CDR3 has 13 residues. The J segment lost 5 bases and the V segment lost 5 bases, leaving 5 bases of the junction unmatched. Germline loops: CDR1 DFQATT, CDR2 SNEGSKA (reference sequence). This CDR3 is CSAPGQGANEQYF. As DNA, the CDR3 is TGCAGTGCTCCCGGACAGGGGGCAAACGAGCAGTACTTC.

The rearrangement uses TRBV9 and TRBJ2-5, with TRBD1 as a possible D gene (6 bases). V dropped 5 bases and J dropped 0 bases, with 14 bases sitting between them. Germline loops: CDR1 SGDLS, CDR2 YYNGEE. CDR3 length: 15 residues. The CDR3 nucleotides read TGTGCCAGCAGTAAAGGACAGATTTACCAAGAGACCCAGTACTTC. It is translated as CASSKGQIYQETQYF.

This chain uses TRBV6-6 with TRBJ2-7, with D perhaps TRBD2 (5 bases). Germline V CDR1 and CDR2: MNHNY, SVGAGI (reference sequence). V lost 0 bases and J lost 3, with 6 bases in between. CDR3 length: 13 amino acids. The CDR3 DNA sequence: TGTGCCAGCAGTTACTCCGGGGTCTACGAGCAGTACGTC. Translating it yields CASSYSGVYEQYV.

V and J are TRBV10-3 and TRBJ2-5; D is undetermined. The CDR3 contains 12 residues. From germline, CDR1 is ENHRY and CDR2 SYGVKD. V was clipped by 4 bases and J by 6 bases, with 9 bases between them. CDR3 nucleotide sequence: TGTGCCATCAGTGGCCTAGGCCAGACCCAGTACTTC. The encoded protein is CAISGLGQTQYF.

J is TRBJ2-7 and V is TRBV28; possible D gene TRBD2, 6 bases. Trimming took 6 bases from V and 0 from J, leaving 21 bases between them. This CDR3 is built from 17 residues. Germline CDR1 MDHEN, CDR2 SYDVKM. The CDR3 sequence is CASREYAGPSSSYEQYF. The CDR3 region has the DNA TGTGCCAGCAGGGAGTATGCGGGGCCCTCTTCCTCCTACGAGCAGTACTTC.

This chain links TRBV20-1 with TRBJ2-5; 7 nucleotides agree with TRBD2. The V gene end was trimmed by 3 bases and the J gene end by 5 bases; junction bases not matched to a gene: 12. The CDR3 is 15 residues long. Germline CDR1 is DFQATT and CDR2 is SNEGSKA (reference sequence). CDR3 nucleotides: TGCAGTGCTAGTCCCGCGACTAGCTTGTCGGAGACCCAGTACTTC. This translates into CSASPATSLSETQYF.

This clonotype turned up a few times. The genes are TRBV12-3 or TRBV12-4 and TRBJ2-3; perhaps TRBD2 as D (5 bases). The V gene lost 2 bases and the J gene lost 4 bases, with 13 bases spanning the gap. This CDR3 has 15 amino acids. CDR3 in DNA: TGTGCCAGCAGTTTAAGTGGGAGAAGGTCAGATACGCAGTATTTT. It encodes CASSLSGRRSDTQYF.

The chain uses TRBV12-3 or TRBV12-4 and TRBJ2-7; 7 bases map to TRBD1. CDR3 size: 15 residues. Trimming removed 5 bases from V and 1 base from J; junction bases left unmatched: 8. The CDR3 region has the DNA TGTGCCAGCAGTCCTGGGACAGCTAGTTCCTACGAGCAGTACTTC. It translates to CASSPGTASSYEQYF.

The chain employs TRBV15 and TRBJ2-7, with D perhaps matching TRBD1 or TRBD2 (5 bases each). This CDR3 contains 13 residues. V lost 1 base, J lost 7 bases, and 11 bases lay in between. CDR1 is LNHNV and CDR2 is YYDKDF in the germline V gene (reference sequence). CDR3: CATSRGGFDEQYF. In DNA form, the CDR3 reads TGTGCCACCAGCAGAGGGGGGTTCGATGAGCAGTACTTC.

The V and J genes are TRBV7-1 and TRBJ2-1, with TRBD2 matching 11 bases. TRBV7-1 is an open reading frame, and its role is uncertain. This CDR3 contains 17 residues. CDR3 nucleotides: TGTGTCAGAAGCAACAAAAATAGTAGCGGGAGGGCAAGTGAGCAGTTCTTC. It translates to CVRSNKNSSGRASEQFF.

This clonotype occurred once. The CDR3 loop reads CASSLEGDTYEQYF. DNA of the CDR3: TGTGCCAGCAGCTTAGAGGGGGATACCTACGAGCAGTACTTC. The V and J genes are TRBV13 and TRBJ2-7; D may be TRBD1 (6 bases). V was cut by 1 base and J by 2 bases, with 9 bases left in between. CDR3 length: 14 amino acids. Germline-derived CDR1 and CDR2 are PRHDT and FYEKMQ (reference sequence).